Listed below are T cell receptor beta chains from one sample, sequenced in a study of yellow fever vaccine responses in identical twins. From the RT-PCR reads, TCRdb called clonotypes with MiXCR, one entry per CDR3 protein. There are tens of thousands of distinct CDR3 sequences in the sample; about three fifths occur only once, and roughly 4.3% lies in the top ten. The specimen comprised T cells from blood (PBMCs), unsorted or a sorted subset (not recorded which), sampled before or after yellow fever vaccination (not recorded which). All receptors come from a woman between 18 and 30 years old who received the yellow fever vaccine. The CDR3 runs from the conserved cysteine through the conserved F or W. The order of the fields is D gene, clone size, V gene, J gene, CDR3 protein, CDR3 DNA. The D gene is left open where the match is weak. Size tells how often a clone was seen (once, few, many) or the class of an expanded clone, and some rows leave it out.

NA	NA	TRBV29-1	TRBJ2-3	CSVKPPGARTDTQYF	TGCAGCGTTAAACCCCCGGGGGCGAGGACAGATACGCAGTATTTT
NA	few	TRBV10-3	TRBJ2-2	CAISETGVTSGELFF	TGTGCCATCAGTGAGACGGGAGTCACCTCCGGGGAGCTGTTTTTT
NA	few	TRBV2	TRBJ1-5	CASSGYGESNQPQHF	TGTGCCAGCAGTGGGTACGGTGAAAGCAATCAGCCCCAGCATTTT
NA	NA	TRBV2	TRBJ2-3	CASSEAMNTQYF	TGTGCCAGCAGTGAAGCGATGAATACGCAGTATTTT
TRBD2	NA	TRBV7-3	TRBJ2-1	CASSLLGAGSSGINEQFF	TGTGCCAGCAGCTTATTAGGTGCTGGGAGTAGCGGGATCAATGAGCAGTTCTTC
TRBD1	few	TRBV13	TRBJ2-7	CASSRGQSIYEQYF	TGTGCCAGCAGCCGGGGACAGAGTATCTACGAGCAGTACTTC
NA	NA	TRBV11-1	TRBJ2-1	CASSLDIGQPYNEQFF	TGTGCCAGCAGCTTAGATATAGGACAGCCCTACAATGAGCAGTTCTTC
TRBD1	NA	TRBV11-2	TRBJ2-2	CASSPGGTGAPLGTGELFF	TGTGCCAGCAGCCCCGGCGGGACAGGGGCCCCCCTGGGGACCGGGGAGCTGTTTTTT
NA	NA	TRBV11-3	TRBJ2-1	CASSLEGTLPYNEQFF	TGTGCCAGCAGCTTAGAGGGGACACTACCCTACAATGAGCAGTTCTTC
TRBD1	NA	TRBV4-2	TRBJ2-5	CASSRTGQETQYF	TGTGCCAGCAGCCGGACAGGACAAGAGACCCAGTACTTC
TRBD1	NA	TRBV2	TRBJ1-1	CASSKQGRGTEAFF	TGTGCCAGCAGTAAACAGGGGCGGGGTACTGAAGCTTTCTTT
TRBD1	NA	TRBV12-3/TRBV12-4	TRBJ2-7	CASSGQGISYEQYF	TGTGCCAGCAGCGGACAGGGGATCTCCTACGAGCAGTACTTC
NA	NA	TRBV12-3/TRBV12-4	TRBJ2-5	CASSSGRYQETQYF	TGTGCCAGCAGTTCGGGACGTTACCAAGAGACCCAGTACTTC
NA	NA	TRBV29-1	TRBJ2-7	CSAQDTVEQYF	TGCAGCGCCCAGGACACCGTCGAGCAGTACTTC
TRBD2	once	TRBV12-3/TRBV12-4	TRBJ2-1	CASSQGLTYNEQFF	TGTGCCAGCAGTCAGGGACTAACCTACAATGAGCAGTTCTTC
NA	NA	TRBV7-6	TRBJ2-1	CASSSRDQVNNEQFF	TGTGCCAGCAGCTCTCGGGACCAGGTCAACAATGAGCAGTTCTTC
NA	NA	TRBV18	TRBJ1-1	CASSYRAGDTEAFF	TGTGCCAGCTCATACCGGGCTGGGGACACTGAAGCTTTCTTT
NA	NA	TRBV29-1	TRBJ2-5	CSVEMGARETQYF	TGCAGCGTTGAAATGGGGGCGCGTGAGACCCAGTACTTC
NA	few	TRBV2	TRBJ1-4	CASRAGKANEKLFF	TGTGCCAGCAGAGCAGGGAAGGCTAATGAAAAACTGTTTTTT
TRBD1	NA	TRBV7-9	TRBJ2-3	CASSRTGALGDTQYF	TGTGCCAGCAGTCGGACAGGAGCCTTGGGGGATACGCAGTATTTT
NA	NA	TRBV18	TRBJ1-6	CASSPDVNSPLHF	TGTGCCAGCTCACCCGATGTTAATTCACCCCTCCACTTT
NA	few	TRBV15	TRBJ2-1	CATSRDEEQINEQFF	TGTGCCACCAGCAGAGATGAAGAACAAATCAATGAGCAGTTCTTC
NA	NA	TRBV11-2	TRBJ1-2	CASSLASGYGYTF	TGTGCCAGCAGCTTAGCGTCCGGGTATGGCTACACCTTC